This T cell receptor (beta chain) was profiled in a study of blood T cell repertoires in COVID-19. Study-level information: T cells, B-cell-depleted T cells, or PBMCs provided the cDNA or gDNA that served as material.

This CDR3 is built from 14 residues. With 6 bases removed from V and 2 bases from J, the gap between germline ends came to 11 bases. CDR1 MNHEY and CDR2 SVGEGT come from the germline V gene. Libraries were prepared by immunoSEQ multiplex PCR; TCRdb keeps only in-frame clonotypes and omits some of them. The table includes hundreds of thousands of clones, roughly 90% detected once. Seattle patients were enrolled during active infection and followed longitudinally. The sequence came from a woman in her 30s with COVID-19, enrolled during active disease. The rearrangement joins TRBV6-2 or TRBV6-3 to TRBJ2-1; D is perhaps TRBD1 or TRBD2 (5 bases each). The sequenced sample consisted of peripheral blood. CDR3: CASSPGPTYNEQFF. The CDR3 DNA reads as TGTGCCAGCAGCCCGGGGCCCACCTACAATGAGCAGTTCTTC.